These 21 T cell receptor beta chains were all obtained from the same sample, sequenced in a study of blood T cells in healthy people across ages. For the second PCR, which ran for about 7 to 11 cycles, a sample-barcoded 5' primer and a J-beta primer mix were used. TCRdb recomputed calls from the 5' RACE reads with MiXCR, one row per CDR3 protein. Here the sample spans about 1,600,000 distinct CDR3 sequences, about 40% being singletons. Sequencing was performed on blood. The receptors here all came from a woman aged 18-29 years in good health.

This chain connects TRBV29-1 to TRBJ2-7; 15 nucleotides align to TRBD2. Matching the DNA end better, TRBJ2-5 makes the J call doubtful. This CDR3 is built from 16 residues. Germline CDR1 and CDR2: SQVTM and ANQGSEA. CDR3 nucleotides: TGCAGCGCCGCTCCGGGACTAGCGGGAGGCGTGGAGACCCAGTACTTC. Encoded protein: CSAAPGLAGGVETQYF.

This rearrangement joins TRBV21-1 to TRBJ2-5; the DNA was not compared with TRBD1, the D call given in the table. TRBV21-1 is a listed pseudogene. This CDR3 region has 18 residues. For the CDR3, the DNA is TGTGCCAGCAGCACGGCCGGGAAGACAGGGGAACTTCAAGAGACCCAGTACTTC. This codes for CASSTAGKTGELQETQYF.

In its sample, this clonotype was seen a few times. CDR3 in amino acids: CASSHVPGQGIQETQYF. CDR3 coding DNA: TGTGCCAGCAGCCATGTCCCGGGACAGGGGATACAAGAGACCCAGTACTTC. The chain links TRBV3-1 to TRBJ2-5; 10 bases align to TRBD1. CDR1 is LGHDT and CDR2 is YNNKEL in the germline V gene (reference sequence). This CDR3 has 17 residues. Unmatched junction bases numbered 9, after V lost 3 bases and J lost 2 bases.

This sequence joins TRBV29-1 and TRBJ1-3; 7 positions agree with TRBD1. Germline trimming cut 4 bases from V and 8 bases from J; bases unmatched to any gene: 17. From germline, CDR1 is SQVTM and CDR2 ANQGSEA. CDR3 length equals 16 residues. The CDR3 sequence is CSVAMSGGGDADTIYF. The CDR3 DNA follows: TGCAGCGTTGCCATGAGCGGAGGGGGCGATGCAGACACCATATATTTT.

The chain uses TRBV5-4 and TRBJ2-1; TRBD1 matches 7 bases. This CDR3 is 15 amino acids long. CDR1 and CDR2 (germline): SGHNT, YYREEE (reference sequence). V lost 4 bases and J lost 3; bases outside the gene matches: 7. The CDR3 is CASSRGQDYYNEQFF. As DNA, the CDR3 is TGTGCCAGCAGCCGCGGACAGGATTACTACAATGAGCAGTTCTTC.

This clonotype was observed a few times. The genes are TRBV2 and TRBJ1-5; D gene uncertain. The germline V and J ends were trimmed by 8 bases and 1 base, with 12 bases remaining between them. The CDR3 consists of 14 residues. CDR1 SNHLY and CDR2 FYNNEI come from the germline V gene. CDR3 residues: CASHERQSNQPQHF. The DNA of the CDR3 is TGTGCCAGCCACGAACGGCAAAGCAATCAGCCCCAGCATTTT.

In this sample, this clonotype turned up a few times. J is TRBJ1-2 and V is TRBV20-1, with D perhaps matching TRBD1 (5 bases). This CDR3 is 18 amino acids long. V was shortened by 3 bases and J by 7 bases, with 30 bases between the two germline ends. Germline loops: CDR1 DFQATT, CDR2 SNEGSKA (reference sequence). CDR3 sequence reads: CSAREPSPDRGYLRGYTF. CDR3 coding DNA: TGCAGTGCTAGGGAACCATCCCCGGACCGGGGGTACTTGCGTGGCTACACCTTC.

This clonotype has just one count. V and J are TRBV29-1 and TRBJ1-2; no firm D call. Germline V gene data show CDR1 as SQVTM and CDR2 as ANQGSEA. The CDR3 consists of 12 residues. V was clipped by 7 bases and J by 3 bases, with 12 bases between them. The CDR3 bases are TGCAGCGCCCGTAAGGGCGACTATGGCTACACCTTC. This translates into CSARKGDYGYTF.

The sample holds a few counts of this clonotype. CDR3 sequence (DNA): TGCAGTGCTCCGACAGGGTCGGGGACCCAGTACTTC. Its translation is CSAPTGSGTQYF. The chain carries TRBV20-1 and TRBJ2-5; 7 bases map to TRBD1. In germline, CDR1 is DFQATT, CDR2 SNEGSKA (reference sequence). This CDR3 comprises 12 residues. V lost 5 bases, J lost 7 bases, and 7 bases stayed unmatched.

This clonotype has just a few counts. J is TRBJ2-7 and V is TRBV6-5; D ambiguous. Matching the DNA end better, TRBJ2-5 makes the J call doubtful. This CDR3 spans 14 amino acids. Germline CDR1 reads MNHEY; CDR2 reads SVGAGI. The CDR3, as DNA: TGTGCCAGCAGCCAAGGATTCTCGGGAGAGACCCAGTACTTC. Encoded protein: CASSQGFSGETQYF.

There are a few counts of this clonotype. The chain links TRBV7-2 to TRBJ2-1, with 8 bases identical to TRBD2. The CDR3 has 16 residues. Germline CDR1 and CDR2: SGHTA and FQGNSA. The V gene end was trimmed by 4 bases and the J gene end by 4 bases; junction bases not matched to a gene: 9. This CDR3 reads CASSSPSGLWYNEQFF. The CDR3, as DNA: TGTGCCAGCAGCTCGCCTAGCGGGCTATGGTACAATGAGCAGTTCTTC. The full variable domain, its missing parts supplied by reference TRBV7-2 and TRBJ2-1, is GAGVSQSPSNKVTEKGKDVELRCDPISGHTALYWYRQSLGQGLEFLIYFQGNSAPDKSGLPSDRFSAERTGGSVSTLTIQRTQQEDSAVYLCASSSPSGLWYNEQFFGPGTRLTVL.

This clonotype has just a few counts. The chain is built from TRBV2 and TRBJ1-1; the D is unclear. V was clipped by 5 bases and J by 1 base, with 8 bases between them. The CDR3 spans 13 residues. CDR1 is SNHLY, CDR2 FYNNEI, per germline. The CDR3 sequence: CASSFEQNTEAFF. The CDR3 bases are TGTGCCAGCAGTTTCGAACAGAACACTGAAGCTTTCTTT.

The rearrangement links TRBV7-9 to TRBJ1-1, with D possibly matching TRBD1 (5 bases). Germline CDR1 SEHNR, CDR2 FQNEAQ (reference sequence). This CDR3 spans 14 amino acids. V gave up 5 bases and J gave up 2 bases, with 12 bases separating them. CDR3 in DNA: TGTGCCAGCAGCCCCTGGGGGGACAACACTGAAGCTTTCTTT. Translating gives CASSPWGDNTEAFF.

Concerning this clonotype itself: Since a much larger clone is just one base distant, this may be a read error. The gene calls are TRBV7-9 and TRBJ2-7, with D perhaps matching TRBD1 (5 bases). This CDR3 region has 12 residues. With 11 bases removed from V and 1 base from J, the gap between germline ends came to 12 bases. The germline V gene has CDR1 SEHNR and CDR2 FQNEAQ (reference sequence). The CDR3 reads CACTPGSYEQYF. The CDR3, as DNA: TGTGCCTGCACCCCAGGGTCCTACGAGCAGTACTTC.

This clonotype has just a few counts. The DNA of the CDR3 is TGTGCCATCAGTGAGTCGGGACAGCTGAACACTGAAGCTTTCTTT. Amino acid sequence: CAISESGQLNTEAFF. The J gene is TRBJ1-1, the V gene TRBV10-3, with 7 nucleotides matching TRBD1. CDR1 is ENHRY and CDR2 is SYGVKD in the germline V gene. The CDR3 is 15 amino acids. The J segment lost 0 bases and the V segment lost 0 bases, leaving 1 base of the junction unmatched.

This clonotype was seen a handful of times. The rearrangement joins TRBV4-1 to TRBJ1-4; perhaps TRBD1 as D (5 bases). The CDR3 sequence is 15 residues long. Trimming took off 4 bases at V and 3 bases at J, with 12 bases between the two ends. Germline lookup yields CDR1 MGHRA and CDR2 YSYEKL. The DNA of the CDR3 is TGCGCCAGCAGCCCCCTGGACACCCCTAATGAAAAACTGTTTTTT. Translated: CASSPLDTPNEKLFF.

The chain uses TRBV25-1 and TRBJ2-1, with D unresolved. The CDR3 length is 13 residues. V lost 2 bases and J lost 8, with 10 bases in between. CDR1 is MGHDK, CDR2 SYGVNS, per germline. The CDR3 loop reads CASSEAPGYEQFF. The CDR3, as DNA: TGTGCCAGCAGTGAAGCCCCTGGGTATGAGCAGTTCTTC. Combining the CDR3 with reference TRBV25-1 and TRBJ2-1 gives the whole variable domain EADIYQTPRYLVIGTGKKITLECSQTMGHDKMYWYQQDPGMELHLIHYSYGVNSTEKGDLSSESTVSRIRTEHFPLTLESARPSHTSQYLCASSEAPGYEQFFGPGTRLTVL.

The genes are TRBV19 and TRBJ2-7, with D possibly being TRBD1 (7 bases). Judging by the DNA end, TRBJ2-5 fits better; the J call may be wrong. The germline V gene encodes CDR1 LNHDA and CDR2 SQIVND (reference sequence). CDR3 length: 14 amino acids. The CDR3 DNA is TGTGCCAGTAGTACTTCAGGGGGGTGGGAGACCCAGTACTTC. It is translated as CASSTSGGWETQYF.

This chain connects TRBV14 to TRBJ2-2; 13 bases align to TRBD2. Germline V gene lookup returns CDR1 SGHDN and CDR2 FVKESK. V lost 3 bases, J lost 5 bases, and 6 bases stayed unmatched. The CDR3 length is 17 residues. Written as DNA, the CDR3 is TGTGCCAGCAGCCATGTGCGGACTAGCGGGAGAACCGGGGAGCTGTTTTTT. Its protein is CASSHVRTSGRTGELFF.

The chain couples TRBV6-1 to TRBJ2-1; TRBD2 matches 15 bases. CDR3 size: 18 residues. Trimming cost V 8 bases and J 10 bases; bases outside gene matches: 18. CDR1 is MNHNS, CDR2 SASEGT, per germline. The CDR3 DNA reads as TGTGCCAGCGGCAATGGGACTAGCGGGAGGAAAAGACGAGACGAGCAGTTCTTC. This encodes CASGNGTSGRKRRDEQFF.

This clonotype was seen ten or more times. The chain recombines TRBV7-2 with TRBJ2-1; D gene ambiguous. V shed 1 base and J shed 6 bases, with 10 bases lying between them. Germline loops: CDR1 SGHTA, CDR2 FQGNSA. The CDR3 covers 14 residues. The CDR3 region has the DNA TGTGCCAGCAGCTTAGGTCAATTCCTCAATGAGCAGTTCTTC. Translated: CASSLGQFLNEQFF.